This T cell receptor beta chain was recovered during a study of shared clonotypes between healthy human individuals (dated by TCRdb to between 2020 and 2021). For the study in its entirety: A few men and a couple of women, aged 18 to 49 years, made up the cohort. Per donor, leukapheresis produced somewhere between about 0.85 and 10 billion PBMCs. To increase sequencing depth and limit assay-specific biases, different laboratories used diverse techniques to prepare libraries and sequence TCR repertoires. The study deeply sequenced blood TCR repertoires of about five healthy adults to estimate repertoire size and the extent of clonotype sharing between individuals. For each donor, CD4 naive and CD4 memory were each run on three plates, CD8 naive on two plates, and CD8 memory on one plate.

CD8 naive samples were obtained by positive selection for CCR7 among CD45RO-negative cells, yielding a CD45RA+CCR7+ population from which TemRA cells were excluded. Donors were healthy HIV-negative adults with no recently reported acute infections or vaccinations. Every donor was a Caucasian adult residing in Nashville, Tennessee, USA. Blood was obtained by leukapheresis, after which PBMCs were separated by Ficoll-Histopaque density gradient centrifugation and cryopreserved in liquid nitrogen vapor phase. Analytical flow cytometry was used to check the purity and quantity of each magnetically sorted T cell population. Each sorted fraction had its genomic DNA isolated and then quantified by UV absorbance on a Nanodrop 2000c. A distance of 5 bases separates the germline ends of V and J, which lose 3 bases and 1 base respectively. The CDR3, from cysteine to phenylalanine, totals 13 residues. Kept here is only the CDR3 DNA, which spans 39 bases and is read in frame from base 1. The germline V gene sets CDR1 to KGHSH and CDR2 to LQKENI.

Using the deep immunoSEQ assay, multiplex PCR amplified TCR CDR3 regions from genomic DNA. For each cell subset, the extracted genomic DNA was distributed evenly across all wells of several immunoSEQ 96-well plates, and each plate served as one replicate. For sorted subsets, about 0.2 ug genomic DNA, equal to about 30,000 T cell genomes, was loaded into each replicate PCR. Purified libraries were measured with a Qubit 3.0 fluorometer, size-checked on a Bioanalyzer 2100, and measured again with the KAPA Library Quantification kit. A separate single-read 150-cycle Illumina NextSeq 550 flow cell was used to sequence each immunoSEQ 96-well plate. The authors' analysis ran thus. Because only junctional sequences without quality scores were contained in the immunoSEQ output, filtering matching that applied to full-length reads could not be performed. Sequences were annotated with PyIR, a Python wrapper for IgBLAST v1.9, and V/J genes and CDR3 were assigned using IMGT germline references. Reads were filtered out if the reads had weak V/J assignments (E-value above 1e-6), no CDR3, stop codons, out-of-frame junctions, or ambiguous translated residues. V3J clonotypes were defined as sequences sharing the same inferred V gene, J gene, and CDR3 amino acid sequence. Percentage overlap between repertoires was calculated by dividing the number of shared unique clonotypes by the size of the smaller repertoire. Richness of each repertoire was evaluated using RTK rarefaction, the Chao1 estimator, and Recon v2.1 estimates of unobserved clonotypes. Generation probabilities were computed with OLGA for all TCRbeta clonotypes obtained by the gDNA method from four donors. The source is immuneACCESS, and TCRdb retained only in-frame sequences with V and J called. Part of the clones is not carried over; for the studies checked, unresolved V genes explain less than half of this, and the remainder is unexplained. That table furnishes V, J and clone size, whereas the DNA furnished D and trimming. The sample profile shows around 2.1 million clones; about 92% of them were found once. Clones ranked in the top ten supply roughly 1.8% of the sample.

For this clone: Its cognate antigen has yet to be identified. No much larger clone is present one base from it, and per-base qualities are unavailable.

Study-wide findings and limitations: Pairwise subsampling led to the expectation that sequencing depth would affect the degree of clonotype sharing among donors. Sampling was restricted to blood, and TCR repertoires in tissues likely differ from the TCR repertoires found in blood. Because the study included a small number of donors, the genetic and exposure-history diversity represented was limited. Rarefaction of sorted-subset datasets indicated incomplete sequencing despite the large sequencing depth. Across a handful of donors, approximately 4.6% of naive CD4, roughly 3.8% of naive CD8, under 2.5% of memory CD4, and around 0.4% of memory CD8 clonotypes were shared. Higher generation probabilities were observed for clonotypes shared by all four sorted-subset donors than for non-shared clonotypes. Naive subsets generally had larger estimated clonotype richness than memory subsets.

Sequencing was done on a sample of naive CD8+ T cells from PBMCs. The cell subset or site label, as the study defines it: CD45RA+CCR7+. The rearrangement joined TRBV18 to TRBJ2-3, with no reliable assignment of the D segment. The receptor was derived from a man between 18 and 29 years old in good health. Some clones in this sample may be carry-over from other donors' samples. The nucleotide sequence reads as follows: TGTGCCAGCTCACCTATCGGCACAGATACGCAGTATTTT. Its translation is CASSPIGTDTQYF.